Presented here are 19 T cell receptor beta chains from one specimen sequenced in a study of blood T cell repertoires in COVID-19. The assay was immunoSEQ multiplex PCR, and TCRdb's table has in-frame clones only and misses some. The table records roughly 240,000 clones, less than 90% of them present only once. The specimen was peripheral blood. The receptor source for this set is a man between 60 and 70 years old who had recovered from COVID-19.

The chain combines TRBV2 with TRBJ2-3, with TRBD1 matching over 10 bases. The V gene's germline CDR1 is SNHLY and CDR2 FYNNEI. The CDR3 extends over 13 amino acids. V lost 8 bases and J lost 5; bases outside the gene matches: 4. CDR3 nucleotide sequence: TGTGCCAGCGGGGGACAGGGGCTAGATACGCAGTATTTT. It is translated as CASGGQGLDTQYF. The variable domain in full, with the rest retrieved from reference TRBV2 and TRBJ2-3, is EPEVTQTPSHQVTQMGQEVILRCVPISNHLYFYWYRQILGQKVEFLVSFYNNEISEKSEIFDDQFSVERPDGSNFTLKIRSTKLEDSAMYFCASGGQGLDTQYFGPGTRLTVL.

The genes are TRBV4-1 and TRBJ2-5, with TRBD1 as a possible D gene (7 bases). CDR3 length: 17 amino acids. The ends were cut back, 0 bases at V and 5 bases at J, with 19 bases in the middle. Looked up from germline, CDR1 is MGHRA and CDR2 is YSYEKL. CDR3 DNA sequence: TGCGCCAGCAGCCAAGACGTCTGGGCAGGGGGGCGGGAGACCCAGTACTTC. Protein product: CASSQDVWAGGRETQYF.

The V call is TRBV3-1 (or the pseudogene TRBV3-2), the J call TRBJ2-1, with D maybe TRBD1 (5 bases). Deletions cut 3 bases from V and 7 bases from J, with 10 bases between. The CDR3 covers 13 residues. CDR1 and CDR2 from the germline V gene are LGHDT and YNNKEL (reference sequence). Written as DNA, the CDR3 is TGTGCCAGCAGCCAGGCAGGGTCGAATGAGCAGTTCTTC. This sequence encodes CASSQAGSNEQFF.

The V call is TRBV29-1, the J call TRBJ2-3; D is possibly TRBD2 (6 bases). Deletions cut 3 bases from V and 7 bases from J, with 23 bases between. The CDR3 contains 16 residues. Germline CDR1 and CDR2: SQVTM and ANQGSEA. The CDR3 region has the DNA TGCAGCGTTGAGGCTACTTGGGGGACTCCTTCTTATACGCAGTATTTT. Its protein product is CSVEATWGTPSYTQYF.

The genes are TRBV30 and TRBJ1-6; D possibly corresponds to TRBD1 (6 bases). This CDR3 spans 13 amino acids. Germline V gene lookup returns CDR1 GTSNPN and CDR2 SVGIG (reference sequence). V was shortened by 8 bases and J by 4 bases, with 12 bases between the two germline ends. The chain's CDR3 is CARGQQYNSPLHF. DNA for the CDR3: TGTGCCCGCGGACAGCAGTATAATTCACCCCTCCACTTT.

The chain's CDR3 is CASSETPQSLEQYF. The CDR3 DNA reads TGTGCCAGCAGTGAGACACCACAAAGTCTGGAGCAGTACTTC. The V gene is TRBV6-1, the J gene TRBJ2-7, with D uncertain. V dropped 3 bases and J dropped 7 bases, with 16 bases sitting between them. This CDR3 is 14 amino acids long. Germline V CDR1 and CDR2: MNHNS, SASEGT.

On this clone: Additional DNA sequences in this sample encode the identical CDR3. The chain has TRBV5-1 and TRBJ2-5, with 11 bases that match TRBD1. The CDR3 is 16 amino acids. With V trimmed by 4 bases and J by 0 bases, 5 bases remained unmatched. Germline CDR1 is SGHRS and CDR2 is YFSETQ. The DNA for the CDR3 is TGCGCCAGCAGCCCAGGGACAGGGGGTTACCAAGAGACCCAGTACTTC. It codes for CASSPGTGGYQETQYF.

The J gene is TRBJ1-5, the V gene TRBV5-1; 10 nucleotides agree with TRBD1. Germline loops: CDR1 SGHRS, CDR2 YFSETQ. Trimming removed 4 bases from V and 6 bases from J; junction bases left unmatched: 13. CDR3 length: 17 amino acids. CDR3: CASSEGPGTGVGQPQHF. CDR3 coding DNA: TGCGCCAGCAGCGAAGGTCCCGGGACAGGGGTTGGTCAGCCCCAGCATTTT.

V gene TRBV6-5 combines with J gene TRBJ2-7, with 8 bases that match TRBD1. The V segment lost 10 bases and the J segment 7 bases; nucleotides outside the gene matches: 9. In germline, CDR1 is MNHEY, CDR2 SVGAGI. The CDR3 is made up of 12 amino acids. CDR3 loop: CATLQGAGEQYF. The CDR3 bases are TGTGCCACCCTTCAGGGGGCTGGAGAGCAGTACTTC.

The genes are TRBV3-1 (or the pseudogene TRBV3-2) and TRBJ2-1; D possibly corresponds to TRBD2 (6 bases). The CDR3 has 12 residues. V was trimmed by 8 bases and J by 10 bases, leaving 15 bases between them. Germline CDR1 LGHDT, CDR2 YNNKEL (reference sequence). DNA for the CDR3: TGTGCCAGCGCCCAACTGGGACTGGAGCAGTTCTTC. Translating gives CASAQLGLEQFF.

This clone was counted only a few times. V gene TRBV7-9 combines with J gene TRBJ1-6; D gene ambiguous. CDR3 length equals 13 residues. V was clipped by 11 bases and J by 10 bases, with 18 bases between them. Per the germline V gene, CDR1 is SEHNR and CDR2 is FQNEAQ (reference sequence). CDR3: CACGAAGGSPLHF. CDR3 bases: TGTGCCTGCGGAGCAGCGGGTGGGTCACCCCTCCACTTT.

The V and J genes are TRBV6-5 and TRBJ2-7, with 11 bases fitting TRBD1. CDR3 length: 16 amino acids. From germline, CDR1 is MNHEY and CDR2 SVGAGI. The ends lost 2 bases at V and 2 bases at J; junction bases unmatched: 5. The CDR3 sequence: CASSYLGTGGPYEQYF. CDR3 coding DNA: TGTGCCAGCAGTTACCTCGGGACAGGGGGGCCCTACGAGCAGTACTTC.

The V and J genes are TRBV5-1 and TRBJ1-1, with D possibly TRBD1 on 6 matching bases. Trimming left V 0 bases short and J 0 bases short, with 12 bases between. Germline CDR1 and CDR2: SGHRS and YFSETQ. The CDR3 spans 16 residues. The CDR3 loop is CASSLAPTGLNTEAFF. CDR3 DNA: TGCGCCAGCAGCTTGGCTCCGACAGGATTGAACACTGAAGCTTTCTTT.

The genes are TRBV5-1 and TRBJ1-1; 9 bases are shared with TRBD1. Germline-derived CDR1 and CDR2 are SGHRS and YFSETQ. V lost 4 bases, J lost 1 base, and 5 bases stayed unmatched. CDR3 length equals 15 residues. CDR3 coding DNA: TGCGCCAGCAGCGGTGGACAGGGGCGGAACACTGAAGCTTTCTTT. Amino acid sequence: CASSGGQGRNTEAFF.

The V call is TRBV11-2, the J call TRBJ2-2; 9 nucleotides agree with TRBD1. The germline gives CDR1 SGHAT, CDR2 FQNNGV. CDR3 length equals 15 residues. The V gene end was trimmed by 7 bases and the J gene end by 3 bases; junction bases not matched to a gene: 6. DNA of the CDR3: TGTGCCAGCAAAGCGGGACAGGGCTACACCGGGGAGCTGTTTTTT. This encodes CASKAGQGYTGELFF.

Only a few counts were recorded for this clone. The chain carries TRBV27 and TRBJ2-3; possibly TRBD2 for D (7 bases). There are 16 residues in the CDR3. The germline gives CDR1 MNHEY, CDR2 SMNVEV (reference sequence). Trimming shortened V by 3 bases and J by 0 bases, and 13 bases separated the two germline ends. The CDR3 bases are TGTGCCAGCAGTTTTGAGGGGGGGCTTAGCACAGATACGCAGTATTTT. Translating gives CASSFEGGLSTDTQYF.

This sequence joins TRBV7-2 and TRBJ1-1, with 7 bases fitting TRBD1. V was clipped by 5 bases and J by 2 bases; unmatched bases: 8. The length of the CDR3 is 15 residues. Germline lookup yields CDR1 SGHTA and CDR2 FQGNSA. The CDR3, as DNA: TGTGCCAGCAGCGACCGGGGACAGCCAAACACTGAAGCTTTCTTT. Its protein is CASSDRGQPNTEAFF.

This clone was seen ten or more times. The gene calls are TRBV5-1 and TRBJ1-2, with 7 bases matching TRBD1. Looked up from germline, CDR1 is SGHRS and CDR2 is YFSETQ. V trimming: 3 bases; J trimming: 4 bases; junction bases outside the gene matches: 3. This CDR3 region has 13 residues. CDR3 coding DNA: TGCGCCAGCAGCTGGGGACAGACCTATGGCTACACCTTC. It translates to CASSWGQTYGYTF.

This clone was counted between two and nine times. The J gene is TRBJ1-2, the V gene TRBV15; D is possibly TRBD1 (6 bases). Germline CDR1 LNHNV, CDR2 YYDKDF (reference sequence). Trimming stripped 7 bases from V and 1 base from J, with 16 bases between. The CDR3 is 15 residues long. The DNA for the CDR3 is TGTGCCACCAAAGAAGACAGGTTTGGTAACTATGGCTACACCTTC. Amino acids: CATKEDRFGNYGYTF.